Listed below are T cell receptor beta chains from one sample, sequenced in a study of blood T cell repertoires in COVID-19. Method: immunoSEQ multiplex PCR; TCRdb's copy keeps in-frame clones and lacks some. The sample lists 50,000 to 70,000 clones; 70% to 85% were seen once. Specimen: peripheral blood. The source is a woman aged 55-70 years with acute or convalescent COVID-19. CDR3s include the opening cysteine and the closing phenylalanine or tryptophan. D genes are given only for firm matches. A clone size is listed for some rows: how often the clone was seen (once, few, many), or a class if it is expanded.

CASSLRSSRGRWTDTQYF,TGTGCCAGCAGCCTAAGAAGCTCGCGGGGGCGATGGACAGATACGCAGTATTTT,TRBV3-1/TRBV3-2,.,.,TRBJ2-3
CASSYSGGKHQPQHF,TGTGCCAGCAGTTACTCCGGGGGGAAACATCAGCCCCAGCATTTT,TRBV6-5,.,.,TRBJ1-5
CASSLGSRGLYEQYF,TGTGCCAGCAGCTTAGGGTCCCGTGGGCTCTACGAGCAGTACTTC,TRBV11-2,.,.,TRBJ2-7
CASSTGTGNEKLFF,TGTGCCAGCAGCACCGGGACAGGGAATGAAAAACTGTTTTTT,TRBV7-2,TRBD1,.,TRBJ1-4
CASGGMGGANEKLFF,TGTGCCAGCGGGGGGATGGGTGGAGCTAATGAAAAACTGTTTTTT,TRBV2,.,.,TRBJ1-4
CASSPQVRTEAFF,TGTGCCAGCAGCCCCCAGGTTCGCACTGAAGCTTTCTTT,TRBV14,.,.,TRBJ1-1
CASRGPGNTIYF,TGTGCCAGCCGCGGCCCGGGAAACACCATATATTTT,TRBV6-5,.,.,TRBJ1-3
CASRAQTGNTEAFF,TGTGCCAGCAGAGCTCAGACAGGGAACACTGAAGCTTTCTTT,TRBV6-5,.,.,TRBJ1-1
CASSFKGLNYGYTF,TGTGCCAGCAGCTTCAAGGGACTCAACTATGGCTACACCTTC,TRBV7-9,.,few,TRBJ1-2
CASSYPQTGSNTEAFF,TGTGCCAGCAGTTACCCACAGACAGGATCGAACACTGAAGCTTTCTTT,TRBV6-6,.,.,TRBJ1-1
CASSESRTGMDTQYF,TGTGCCAGCAGTGAAAGTCGGACAGGGATGGATACGCAGTATTTT,TRBV6-1,TRBD1,.,TRBJ2-3
CASSQELAGGPPDTQYF,TGTGCCAGCAGCCAAGAGCTAGCGGGGGGGCCGCCAGATACGCAGTATTTT,TRBV4-2,TRBD2,.,TRBJ2-3
CASSTDRGSYNEQFF,TGTGCCAGTAGTACGGACAGGGGCTCCTACAATGAGCAGTTCTTC,TRBV19,TRBD1,.,TRBJ2-1
CAGSGGDTKNIQYF,TGTGCCGGCAGCGGGGGGGATACCAAAAACATTCAGTACTTC,TRBV28,TRBD2,once,TRBJ2-4
CASSPKDRVSGNTIYF,TGTGCCAGCTCACCAAAGGACAGGGTCTCGGGAAACACCATATATTTT,TRBV18,TRBD1,.,TRBJ1-3
CASSLDRGSYEQYF,TGTGCCAGCTCATTGGACAGAGGATCCTACGAGCAGTACTTC,TRBV18,.,.,TRBJ2-7
CASSAIGGEETEAFF,TGTGCCAGCAGCGCCATAGGGGGCGAGGAGACTGAAGCTTTCTTT,TRBV7-3,TRBD1,medium-sized,TRBJ1-1
CASSLAAGQAIYNSPLHF,TGTGCCAGCAGCTTGGCCGCGGGACAGGCTATTTATAATTCACCCCTCCACTTT,TRBV5-5,TRBD1,.,TRBJ1-6
CASRVRQTLNYGYTF,TGTGCCAGTAGGGTCAGACAGACCTTAAACTATGGCTACACCTTC,TRBV19,.,.,TRBJ1-2
CASSGGQTPNTEAFF,TGTGCCAGCAGCGGGGGACAGACTCCGAACACTGAAGCTTTCTTT,TRBV5-4,TRBD1,.,TRBJ1-1
CASSRDSEDQPQHF,TGTGCCAGCAGCCGGGACAGCGAGGATCAGCCCCAGCATTTT,TRBV27,TRBD1,.,TRBJ1-5
CASSPGTGGRFGNIQYF,TGTGCCAGCAGCCCCGGGACAGGGGGGCGATTTGGAAACATTCAGTACTTC,TRBV5-4,TRBD1,.,TRBJ2-4
CASSLGGEGYTF,TGTGCCAGCAGCTTAGGGGGGGAAGGCTACACCTTC,TRBV7-9,.,.,TRBJ1-2
CASSYSRGGYEQYF,TGTGCCAGCAGTTACTCCCGGGGGGGGTACGAGCAGTACTTC,TRBV6-5,TRBD2,.,TRBJ2-7
CASSADFEQFF,TGTGCCAGCAGCGCGGACTTTGAGCAGTTCTTC,TRBV11-2,.,.,TRBJ2-1
CATSRDNQGYEQYF,TGTGCCACCAGCAGAGATAATCAGGGATACGAGCAGTACTTC,TRBV15,.,.,TRBJ2-7